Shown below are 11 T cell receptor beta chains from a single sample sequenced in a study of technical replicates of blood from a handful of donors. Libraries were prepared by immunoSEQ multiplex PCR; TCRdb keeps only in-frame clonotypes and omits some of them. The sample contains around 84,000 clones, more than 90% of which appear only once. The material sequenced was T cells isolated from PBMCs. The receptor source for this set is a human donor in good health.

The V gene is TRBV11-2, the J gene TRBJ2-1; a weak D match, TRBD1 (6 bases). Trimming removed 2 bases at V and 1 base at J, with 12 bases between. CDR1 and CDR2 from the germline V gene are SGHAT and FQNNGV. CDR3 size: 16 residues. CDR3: CASSLRGRGSYNEQFF. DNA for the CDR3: TGTGCCAGCAGCTTAAGGGGGAGAGGTTCCTACAATGAGCAGTTCTTC.

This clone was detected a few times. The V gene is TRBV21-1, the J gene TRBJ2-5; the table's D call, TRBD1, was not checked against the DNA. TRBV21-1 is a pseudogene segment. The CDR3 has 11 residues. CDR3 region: CASSRAHPRDF. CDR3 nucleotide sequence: TGTGCCAGCAGCAGGGCCCACCCGAGAGACTTC.

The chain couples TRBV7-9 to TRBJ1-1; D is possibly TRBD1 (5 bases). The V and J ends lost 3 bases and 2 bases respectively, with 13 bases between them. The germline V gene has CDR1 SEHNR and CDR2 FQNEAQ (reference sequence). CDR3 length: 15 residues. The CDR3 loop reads CASSFPQDGNTEAFF. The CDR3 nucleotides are TGTGCCAGCAGCTTCCCACAGGACGGCAACACTGAAGCTTTCTTT.

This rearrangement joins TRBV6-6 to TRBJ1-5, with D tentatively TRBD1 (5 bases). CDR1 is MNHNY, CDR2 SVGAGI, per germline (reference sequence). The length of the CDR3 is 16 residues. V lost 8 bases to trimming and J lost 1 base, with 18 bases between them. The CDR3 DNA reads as TGTGCCAGCCTGGGGTCGGGGGGTGGGAGCAATCAGCCCCAGCATTTT. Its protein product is CASLGSGGGSNQPQHF.

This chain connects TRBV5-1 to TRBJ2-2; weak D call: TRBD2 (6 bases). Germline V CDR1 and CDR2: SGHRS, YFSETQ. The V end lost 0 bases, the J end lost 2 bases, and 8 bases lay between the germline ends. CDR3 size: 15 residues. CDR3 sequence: CASSLVAVNTGELFF. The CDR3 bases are TGCGCCAGCAGCTTGGTAGCGGTTAACACCGGGGAGCTGTTTTTT.

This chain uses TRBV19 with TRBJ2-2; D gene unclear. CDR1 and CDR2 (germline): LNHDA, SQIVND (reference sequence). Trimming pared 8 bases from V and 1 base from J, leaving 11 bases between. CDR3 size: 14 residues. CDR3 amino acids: CASALPGNTGELFF. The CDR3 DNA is TGTGCCAGTGCTCTACCGGGGAACACCGGGGAGCTGTTTTTT.

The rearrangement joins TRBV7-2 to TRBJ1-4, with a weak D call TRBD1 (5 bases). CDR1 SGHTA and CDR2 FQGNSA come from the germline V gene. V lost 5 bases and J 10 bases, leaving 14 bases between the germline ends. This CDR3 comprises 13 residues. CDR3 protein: CASSGGTSSKLFF. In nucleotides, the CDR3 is TGTGCCAGCAGCGGGGGGACTTCGTCAAAACTGTTTTTT.

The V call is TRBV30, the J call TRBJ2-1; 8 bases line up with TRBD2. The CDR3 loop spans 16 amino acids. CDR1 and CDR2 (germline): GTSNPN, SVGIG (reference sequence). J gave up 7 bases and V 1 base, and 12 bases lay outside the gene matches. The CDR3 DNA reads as TGTGCCTGGAGTGGTGGATTAGCGGGAAAAGTGAATGAGCAGTTCTTC. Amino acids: CAWSGGLAGKVNEQFF.

CDR3 coding DNA: TGTGCCAGCAGCTTTTTTGGGACTAGCGCGTACGATGAGCAGTTCTTC. Amino acid sequence: CASSFFGTSAYDEQFF. The rearrangement links TRBV7-9 to TRBJ2-1, with 10 bases that match TRBD2. In germline, CDR1 is SEHNR, CDR2 FQNEAQ (reference sequence). The CDR3 covers 16 residues. Unmatched junction bases numbered 10, after V lost 3 bases and J lost 8 bases. The complete variable domain, with remaining parts taken from reference TRBV7-9 and TRBJ2-1, reads DTGVSQNPRHKITKRGQNVTFRCDPISEHNRLYWYRQTLGQGPEFLTYFQNEAQLEKSRLLSDRFSAERPKGSFSTLEIQRTEQGDSAMYLCASSFFGTSAYDEQFFGPGTRLTVL.

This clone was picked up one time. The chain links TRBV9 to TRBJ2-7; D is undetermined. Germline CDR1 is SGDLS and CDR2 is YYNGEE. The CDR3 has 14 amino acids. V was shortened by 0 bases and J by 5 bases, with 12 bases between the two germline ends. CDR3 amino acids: CASSVARSSDEQYF. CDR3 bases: TGTGCCAGCAGCGTAGCCCGGTCGTCCGACGAGCAGTACTTC.

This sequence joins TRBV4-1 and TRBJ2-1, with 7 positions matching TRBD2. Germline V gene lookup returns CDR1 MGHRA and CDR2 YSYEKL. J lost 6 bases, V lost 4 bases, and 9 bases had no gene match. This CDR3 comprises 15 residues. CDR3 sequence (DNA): TGCGCCAGCAGCCTGGGTGGGAGGGTATCCAATGAGCAGTTCTTC. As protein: CASSLGGRVSNEQFF.